This TCR beta chain was sequenced during a study of regulatory T cells in long-lasting Graves disease. CDR1 MDHEN and CDR2 SYDVKM come from the germline V gene. The CDR3 is 15 amino acids. In regard to this clonotype: Mismatch with germline at one junction end may stem from a read error.

Investigators prepared the TCR beta libraries by applying iRepertoire HTBI primers and Arm-PCR of CDR3 regions. MiXCR, run by TCRdb on the multiplex PCR reads, gives a single entry per CDR3 protein. The repertoire holds 450,000 to 500,000 distinct CDR3 sequences, with roughly 15% as singletons. Time point described: newly diagnosed GD, antithyroid drugs for less than 3 months. RNA from PBMCs was the source of the TCR library. These data were also reused for a study on T cells in Graves' hyperthyroidism and ophthalmopathy.

The receptor's source is a man in his forties with Graves disease. Specimen: peripheral blood mononuclear cells (PBMCs), collected at new diagnosis, from a patient treated with antithyroid drugs. The chain has TRBV28 and TRBJ1-5, with 10 nucleotides matching TRBD1. The CDR3 DNA reads TGTGCCAGCAGTTTCCGGGACAGGGGCAATCAGCCCAAGCATTTT. It codes for CASSFRDRGNQPKHF.